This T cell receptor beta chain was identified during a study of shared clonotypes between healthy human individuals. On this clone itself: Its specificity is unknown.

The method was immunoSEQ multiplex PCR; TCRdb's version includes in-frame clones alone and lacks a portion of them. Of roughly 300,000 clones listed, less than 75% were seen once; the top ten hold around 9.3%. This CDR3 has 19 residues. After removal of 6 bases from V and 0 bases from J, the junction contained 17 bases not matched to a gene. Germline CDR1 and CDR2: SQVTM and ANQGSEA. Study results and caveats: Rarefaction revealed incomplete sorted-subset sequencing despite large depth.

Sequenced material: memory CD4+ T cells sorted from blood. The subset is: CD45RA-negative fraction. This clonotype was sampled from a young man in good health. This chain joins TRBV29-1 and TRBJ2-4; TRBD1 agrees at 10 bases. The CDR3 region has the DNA TGCAGCGTCGAATTATTCCCGGGACAGGGGTCTTTAGCCAAAAACATTCAGTACTTC. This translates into CSVELFPGQGSLAKNIQYF.